These T cell receptor beta chains were read from a single sample in a study of identical twins' blood T cells. TCRdb passed the 5' RACE reads through MiXCR, listing each CDR3 protein once. The sample lists roughly 340,000 distinct CDR3 sequences, roughly 28% occurring once. The specimen sequenced was PBMCs. The source is a woman aged 18-50 years in good health. The CDR3 runs from the conserved cysteine through the conserved F or W.

V gene,J gene,CDR3 protein
TRBV20-1,TRBJ1-2,CSAKQGDGYTF
TRBV27,TRBJ2-2,CASSSLGRVGGTGELFF
TRBV20-1,TRBJ1-2,CSARSVGYGYTF
TRBV3-1,TRBJ2-7,CASSQDLSREQYF
TRBV6-2/TRBV6-3,TRBJ1-2,CASSYGRAVVDYGYTF
TRBV7-2,TRBJ1-2,CASSIQFAEVGYTF
TRBV27,TRBJ2-4,CASSFAGAKNIQYF
TRBV3-1,TRBJ1-4,CASSTSREGEKLFF
TRBV6-5,TRBJ2-7,CASSYARVALSSYEQYF
TRBV7-8,TRBJ1-1,CASSLAGGTESFF
TRBV3-1,TRBJ2-7,CASSQDRGVVDF
TRBV12-3/TRBV12-4,TRBJ2-1,CASRLTSGGNNEQFF
TRBV6-5,TRBJ2-7,CASSYSTGARNEQYF
TRBV7-9,TRBJ1-6,CASSLYRGQNSPLHF